One and the same sample provided the 26 T cell receptor beta chains below, sequenced in a study of T-cell memory formation after mild COVID-19. MiXCR, applied by TCRdb to the 5' RACE reads, yields one record per CDR3 protein. Of 450,000 or so distinct CDR3 sequences in the sample, 25% were seen once. Sequenced material: PBMCs or a T cell subset sorted from them (not recorded which). These receptors originate from an adult woman who had mild COVID-19 (a few samples of this study predate the infection). Cell type and time point are not known.

This clonotype was counted ten times or more. The J gene is TRBJ2-7, the V gene TRBV3-1, with unresolved D. Per germline, CDR1 LGHDT and CDR2 YNNKEL (reference sequence). There are 14 residues in the CDR3. V was shortened by 2 bases and J by 2 bases, with 10 bases between the two germline ends. The CDR3, as DNA: TGTGCCAGCAGCCAAACTGACCGAGCCTACGAGCAGTACTTC. Encoded protein: CASSQTDRAYEQYF.

The CDR3 protein is CSRIPVDRGNTEAFF. The CDR3 DNA sequence: TGCAGTCGCATCCCCGTAGACAGGGGGAACACTGAAGCTTTCTTT. The chain recombines TRBV20-1 with TRBJ1-1, with 8 bases identical to TRBD1. The germline gives CDR1 DFQATT, CDR2 SNEGSKA (reference sequence). There are 15 residues in the CDR3. After removal of 8 bases from V and 1 base from J, the junction contained 12 bases not matched to a gene.

There are a few counts of this clonotype. The rearrangement uses TRBV20-1 and TRBJ2-3, with TRBD2 matching 11 bases. The CDR3 covers 15 residues. V shed 6 bases, J shed 4 bases, and the junction held 9 bases outside the gene matches. The germline CDR1 and CDR2 sequences are DFQATT and SNEGSKA (reference sequence). CDR3 nucleotide sequence: TGCAGTGCCAAGAACTGGACTAGCGGGCCAGATACGCAGTATTTT. Translation gives CSAKNWTSGPDTQYF.

The V and J genes are TRBV6-1 and TRBJ1-5; no definite D call. The CDR3 is made up of 15 amino acids. V lost 0 bases and J lost 3, with 9 bases in between. Germline CDR1 reads MNHNS; CDR2 reads SASEGT. CDR3 region: CASSEATGSNQPQHF. The CDR3 nucleotides read TGTGCCAGCAGTGAAGCTACCGGTTCCAATCAGCCCCAGCATTTT.

This clonotype showed up just once. V and J are TRBV29-1 and TRBJ1-5; 7 bases map to TRBD1. The CDR3 is 13 residues long. V was clipped by 4 bases and J by 4 bases; unmatched bases: 4. The germline V gene has CDR1 SQVTM and CDR2 ANQGSEA. CDR3 DNA sequence: TGCAGCGTTGCCCAGACAGGGAATCAGCCCCAGCATTTT. Encoded protein: CSVAQTGNQPQHF. Filled out from reference TRBV29-1 and TRBJ1-5, the complete variable domain reads SAVISQKPSRDICQRGTSLTIQCQVDSQVTMMFWYRQQPGQSLTLIATANQGSEATYESGFVIDKFPISRPNLTFSTLTVSNMSPEDSSIYLCSVAQTGNQPQHFGDGTRLSIL.

This clonotype was counted only a few times. The chain employs TRBV15 and TRBJ2-7; D tentatively reads TRBD1 or TRBD2 (6 bases each). CDR1 is LNHNV, CDR2 YYDKDF, per germline (reference sequence). CDR3 length equals 14 residues. V was clipped by 5 bases and J by 2 bases, with 13 bases between them. CDR3 sequence reads: CATSQLRGPYEQYF. The CDR3 DNA reads TGTGCCACCAGCCAACTCCGGGGGCCCTACGAGCAGTACTTC.

This clonotype occurred a few times. J is TRBJ2-7 and V is TRBV5-1; 9 positions agree with TRBD1. This CDR3 spans 17 amino acids. CDR1 SGHRS and CDR2 YFSETQ come from the germline V gene. V was pared by 1 base and J by 1 base, with 9 bases of the junction left unmatched. The CDR3 spells CASSLYSAGTGSYEQYF. The CDR3 region has the DNA TGCGCCAGCAGCTTGTATTCCGCCGGGACAGGGTCCTACGAGCAGTACTTC.

As to this clonotype: Since no conserved phenylalanine or tryptophan closes the CDR3, a read error is the likely cause. The rearrangement links TRBV20-1 to TRBJ2-6; D gene unclear. The V end lost 0 bases, the J end lost 0 bases, and 6 bases lay between the germline ends. The CDR3 contains 15 residues. Germline assignment: CDR1 DFQATT and CDR2 SNEGSKA (reference sequence). CDR3 DNA sequence: TGCAGTGCTAGAGATCTGGACTCTGGGGCCAACGTCCTGACTTTA. This codes for CSARDLDSGANVLTL.

The chain combines TRBV19 with TRBJ2-2, with 12 bases aligning to TRBD2. V was clipped by 6 bases and J by 1 base; unmatched bases: 12. The CDR3 extends over 19 amino acids. The germline V gene encodes CDR1 LNHDA and CDR2 SQIVND (reference sequence). Here the CDR3 DNA reads TGTGCCAGTAGCAAATCCCTGTGGACTAGCGGGATGAACACCGGGGAGCTGTTTTTT. Translated, it gives CASSKSLWTSGMNTGELFF.

This clonotype has just a few counts. The chain links TRBV7-2 to TRBJ2-3; TRBD2 matches 10 bases. Germline CDR1 reads SGHTA; CDR2 reads FQGNSA. This CDR3 spans 16 amino acids. The J segment lost 6 bases and the V segment lost 1 base, leaving 7 bases of the junction unmatched. The CDR3, as DNA: TGTGCCAGCAGCTTAGGTTCTAGCGGGGGTGAGGATACGCAGTATTTT. Protein sequence: CASSLGSSGGEDTQYF.

The V and J genes are TRBV5-1 and TRBJ2-2; TRBD2 aligns across 14 bases. The CDR3 sequence is 15 residues long. Looked up from germline, CDR1 is SGHRS and CDR2 is YFSETQ. After removal of 5 bases from V and 7 bases from J, the junction contained 4 bases not matched to a gene. The CDR3 spells CASRIGTSGSGELFF. DNA for the CDR3: TGCGCCAGCAGGATCGGGACTAGCGGGAGCGGGGAGCTGTTTTTT.

The J gene is TRBJ2-5, the V gene TRBV5-6; possibly TRBD1 for D (6 bases). CDR3 length equals 15 residues. The V end was cut by 7 bases, the J end by 1 base, with 17 bases between. In germline, CDR1 is SGHDT, CDR2 YYEEEE. CDR3 residues: CASGAPGQPQETQYF. The DNA for the CDR3 is TGTGCCAGCGGGGCCCCTGGACAGCCCCAAGAGACCCAGTACTTC.

The chain has TRBV28 and TRBJ2-7, with D possibly matching TRBD1 (6 bases). This CDR3 spans 17 amino acids. V lost 6 bases, J lost 3 bases, and 24 bases lay in between. Germline V gene lookup returns CDR1 MDHEN and CDR2 SYDVKM. CDR3: CASRSRTAGALRYEQYF. The CDR3, as DNA: TGTGCCAGCAGATCAAGGACGGCAGGGGCGTTACGCTACGAGCAGTACTTC.

The V gene is TRBV12-3 or TRBV12-4, the J gene TRBJ1-5; 12 nucleotides line up with TRBD1. CDR3 length: 18 residues. V lost 2 bases to trimming and J lost 1 base; unmatched junction nucleotides: 6. DNA for the CDR3: TGTGCCAGCAGTTTATTGGGGACAGGGGGCGGCAGCAATCAGCCCCAGCATTTT. Amino acid sequence: CASSLLGTGGGSNQPQHF.

This clonotype was recorded a few times. The J gene is TRBJ1-1, the V gene TRBV4-1, with D uncertain. V was clipped by 0 bases and J by 0 bases, with 8 bases between them. From germline, CDR1 is MGHRA and CDR2 YSYEKL. CDR3 length: 15 residues. The CDR3 bases are TGCGCCAGCAGCCAAGAACCGGGGTTGAACACTGAAGCTTTCTTT. Its protein product is CASSQEPGLNTEAFF.

This clonotype was recorded a few times. The J gene is TRBJ2-7, the V gene TRBV7-9; D call uncertain. Between the trimmed V and J ends, which lost 4 bases and 0 bases, there was a span of 7 bases. CDR3 length equals 13 residues. Germline V gene lookup returns CDR1 SEHNR and CDR2 FQNEAQ (reference sequence). The CDR3 region has the DNA TGTGCCAGCAGCTGGAGCAGCTCCTACGAGCAGTACTTC. As protein: CASSWSSSYEQYF.

The rearrangement uses TRBV5-4 and TRBJ2-7; D uncertain. V lost 0 bases, J lost 0 bases, and 10 bases lay in between. Germline assignment: CDR1 SGHNT and CDR2 YYREEE (reference sequence). This CDR3 contains 15 residues. The CDR3 nucleotides are TGTGCCAGCAGCTTGGCCGGGCACAGCTCCTACGAGCAGTACTTC. Translation: CASSLAGHSSYEQYF.

This clonotype appeared many times. The CDR3 DNA is TGTGCCAGCAGTTCTCCACAGGGACCCAATGAAGCTTTCTTT. This gives the protein CASSSPQGPNEAFF. This chain joins TRBV28 and TRBJ1-1; D might be TRBD1 (6 bases). V lost 4 bases to trimming and J lost 7 bases, with 16 bases between them. This CDR3 spans 14 amino acids. In germline, CDR1 is MDHEN, CDR2 SYDVKM.

This clonotype was counted a few times. The V gene is TRBV5-1, the J gene TRBJ2-2; no reliable D call. Per germline, CDR1 SGHRS and CDR2 YFSETQ. V lost 1 base and J lost 6, with 4 bases in between. This CDR3 has 12 residues. The CDR3 DNA reads TGCGCCAGCAGCTTGAATTCCGGGGAGCTGTTTTTT. Translation: CASSLNSGELFF.

The chain combines TRBV12-3 or TRBV12-4 with TRBJ2-1, with 8 bases aligning to TRBD2. V lost 7 bases, J lost 4 bases, and 6 bases stayed unmatched. The CDR3 has 14 amino acids. The CDR3 is CASKTSVVYNEQFF. CDR3 DNA sequence: TGTGCCAGCAAGACTAGCGTGGTTTACAATGAGCAGTTCTTC.

This sequence joins TRBV7-9 and TRBJ1-1; D is unresolved. Germline CDR1 is SEHNR and CDR2 is FQNEAQ (reference sequence). This CDR3 spans 13 amino acids. V lost 2 bases and J lost 6, with 10 bases in between. The CDR3 DNA follows: TGTGCCAGCAGCTTAAATCGAGGTTCTGAAGCTTTCTTT. The encoded protein is CASSLNRGSEAFF.

This clonotype appeared a few times. The CDR3 sequence is CASSLRGTAYEQYF. The CDR3 nucleotides read TGTGCCAGCAGTTTAAGGGGGACGGCCTACGAGCAGTACTTC. The rearrangement links TRBV27 to TRBJ2-7; possibly TRBD1 for D (6 bases). Germline V CDR1 and CDR2: MNHEY, SMNVEV (reference sequence). The CDR3 is made up of 14 amino acids. Between the trimmed V and J ends, which lost 2 bases and 2 bases, there was a span of 10 bases.

The chain is built from TRBV5-1 and TRBJ2-3, with D perhaps assigned TRBD1 or TRBD2 (6 bases each). The germline CDR1 and CDR2 sequences are SGHRS and YFSETQ. Trimming left V 2 bases short and J 1 base short, with 14 bases between. CDR3 length equals 16 residues. In nucleotides, the CDR3 is TGCGCCAGCAGCTTATCAGGGGAGGCCCGCACAGATACGCAGTATTTT. Protein: CASSLSGEARTDTQYF.

V and J are TRBV4-1 and TRBJ2-7, with 8 positions matching TRBD2. The ends lost 1 base at V and 4 bases at J; junction bases unmatched: 6. The CDR3 extends over 15 amino acids. Germline V gene sequence: CDR1 MGHRA, CDR2 YSYEKL. CDR3 in DNA: TGCGCCAGCAGCCAAGCTAGCGGGTATATGTACGAGCAGTACTTC. It encodes CASSQASGYMYEQYF.

In this sample, this clonotype turned up many times. The V and J genes are TRBV7-2 and TRBJ2-1, with D tentatively TRBD1 (5 bases). V was trimmed by 6 bases and J by 9 bases, leaving 18 bases between them. The CDR3 consists of 14 residues. Germline V lookup: CDR1 SGHTA, CDR2 FQGNSA. In nucleotides, the CDR3 is TGTGCCAGCAGTCAGGGCCAAACCCACACTGAGCAGTTCTTC. Its protein is CASSQGQTHTEQFF.

This clonotype came up a few times. The V call is TRBV29-1, the J call TRBJ2-1, with TRBD2 identical over 9 bases. The CDR3 loop spans 16 amino acids. Trimming took 7 bases from V and 6 from J; bases not matched to a gene: 16. CDR1 SQVTM and CDR2 ANQGSEA come from the germline V gene. CDR3 nucleotides: TGCAGCGCCCGGGGGCCCTTAGCGGGAGACTTCAATGAGCAGTTCTTC. Residues: CSARGPLAGDFNEQFF.